This T cell receptor (beta chain) was sequenced in a study of cytomegalovirus exposure and HLA in healthy donors. Study-wide points: Researchers reportedly found TCR beta sequences accurately predicted most subjects' HLA-A and HLA-B alleles. Fewer N-insertions (relative to the roughly 610-donor mean) were reportedly seen in an Asian-associated ancestry cluster in a later analysis. TCR beta V segments were, for the most part, productive about 87% or about 30% of the time in an earlier analysis. The classifier reportedly diagnosed cytomegalovirus status with high specificity and sensitivity.

Primers for the PCR totalled 60 Vbeta and 13 Jbeta. Some clones are missing from TCRdb's copy, which holds only in-frame ones; the method was immunoSEQ multiplex PCR. The sample carries some 120,000 clones, 70% to 80% recorded once. The CDR3 totals 12 residues. From germline, CDR1 is SGHTA and CDR2 FQGNSA. The germline V and J ends were trimmed by 5 bases and 7 bases, with 9 bases remaining between them. Concerning this clone: Antigen unknown.

The clonotype comes from a man younger than 45 in good health and CMV-seropositive. Sequences were obtained from PBMCs. The V and J genes are TRBV7-2 and TRBJ1-5; no definite D call. CDR3 in amino acids: CASSAPQQPQHF. Written as DNA, the CDR3 is TGTGCCAGCAGCGCCCCTCAGCAGCCCCAGCATTTT.